This record concerns one T cell receptor (beta chain) sequence. The CDR3 runs to 14 residues. Trimming removed 4 bases from V and 7 bases from J; junction bases left unmatched: 10. Germline lookup yields CDR1 SGHRS and CDR2 YFSETQ. The sample originates from a study of shared T cell receptors in the human thymus. Produced via immunoSEQ multiplex PCR; TCRdb's table is partial and in-frame only. This sample yields over 650,000 clones, of which over 75% are seen a single time; 0.009% to 0.0095% belongs to the top ten. The same specimen was also included in a second study, on human thymus T cells.

The clonotype comes from a boy in the first two years of life with a congenital heart defect. The sequenced sample was thymocytes. This chain uses TRBV5-1 with TRBJ1-2, with 7 nucleotides matching TRBD1. CDR3 nucleotide sequence: TGCGCCAGCAGCCTTGACAGGGAACGAAGTGGCTACACCTTC. The encoded protein is CASSLDRERSGYTF.